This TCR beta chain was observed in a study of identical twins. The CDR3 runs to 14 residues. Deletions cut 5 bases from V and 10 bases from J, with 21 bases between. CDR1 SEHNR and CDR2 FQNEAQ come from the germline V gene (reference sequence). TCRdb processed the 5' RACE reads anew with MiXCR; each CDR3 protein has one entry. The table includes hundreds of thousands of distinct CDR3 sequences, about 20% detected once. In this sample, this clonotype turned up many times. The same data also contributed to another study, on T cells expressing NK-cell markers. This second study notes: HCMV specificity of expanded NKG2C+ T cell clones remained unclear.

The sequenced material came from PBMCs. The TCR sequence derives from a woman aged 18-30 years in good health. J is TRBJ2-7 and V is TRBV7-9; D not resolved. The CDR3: CASSPNSVLAEQYF. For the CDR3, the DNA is TGTGCCAGCAGCCCCAACTCAGTTCTCGCGGAACAGTACTTC.